This entry describes one T cell receptor (beta chain). Libraries were prepared by immunoSEQ multiplex PCR; TCRdb keeps only in-frame clonotypes and omits some of them. The sample has more than 150,000 clones; less than 95% are singletons. The data stem from a study of blood T cell repertoires in COVID-19. Background on the study: Acute and convalescent COVID-19 samples came from the United States, Italy and Spain.

The material sequenced was peripheral blood. This receptor was taken from a man under 40 with COVID-19, enrolled during active disease.

The chain's CDR3 is CASVLRTGVPNGNQPQHF. The CDR3 coding sequence is TGTGCCAGCGTCCTTCGGACAGGGGTTCCCAATGGCAATCAGCCCCAGCATTTT. The chain is built from TRBV11-3 and TRBJ1-5; 9 nucleotides agree with TRBD1. The CDR3 runs 18 residues. The V and J ends lost 8 bases and 2 bases, in that order; junction bases with no gene match: 16. CDR1 SGHNT and CDR2 YENEEA come from the germline V gene.